The 8 T cell receptor beta chains below come from one sample, sequenced in a study of blood T cell repertoires in COVID-19. Data came from immunoSEQ multiplex PCR; TCRdb stores just in-frame clones and leaves some out. In the table there are 95,000 to 150,000 clones, over 75% of which are singletons. The sample was peripheral blood. The receptors were sampled from a man older than 75 with acute or convalescent COVID-19.

The chain combines TRBV12-3 or TRBV12-4 with TRBJ2-3, with D maybe TRBD2 (5 bases). V dropped 2 bases and J dropped 2 bases, with 5 bases sitting between them. CDR3 size: 13 residues. This CDR3 is CASSLRDTDTQYF. In nucleotides, the CDR3 is TGTGCCAGCAGTTTACGGGACACAGATACGCAGTATTTT.

V and J are TRBV9 and TRBJ1-2, with TRBD1 matching over 11 bases. The CDR3 is 15 residues long. V lost 2 bases and J lost 4; bases outside the gene matches: 4. The germline V gene encodes CDR1 SGDLS and CDR2 YYNGEE. The CDR3 loop reads CASSVGDRGSYGYTF. The CDR3 DNA follows: TGTGCCAGCAGCGTGGGGGACAGGGGGAGCTATGGCTACACCTTC.

The V and J genes are TRBV19 and TRBJ2-7, with D possibly being TRBD1 (6 bases). Trimming shortened V by 6 bases and J by 5 bases, and 14 bases separated the two germline ends. The CDR3 runs 13 residues. The V gene's germline CDR1 is LNHDA and CDR2 SQIVND (reference sequence). Here the CDR3 DNA reads TGTGCCAGTAGGAGGGACACTTCTCACGAGCAGTACTTC. Translated, it gives CASRRDTSHEQYF.

The chain joins TRBV18 to TRBJ1-2; TRBD1 agrees at 7 bases. CDR3 length: 15 residues. V dropped 6 bases and J dropped 4; count of bases not matched to a gene: 11. Germline V gives CDR1 KGHSH, CDR2 LQKENI. The CDR3 DNA sequence: TGTGCCAGCTCGCAAGAGAGACAGGGCGGCTATGGCTACACCTTC. This codes for CASSQERQGGYGYTF. The complete variable domain, with remaining parts taken from reference TRBV18 and TRBJ1-2, reads NAGVMQNPRHLVRRRGQEARLRCSPMKGHSHVYWYRQLPEEGLKFMVYLQKENIIDESGMPKERFSAEFPKEGPSILRIQQVVRGDSAAYFCASSQERQGGYGYTFGSGTRLTVV.

The chain links TRBV20-1 to TRBJ1-6; no clear D gene. CDR3 length: 13 amino acids. The V gene lost 3 bases and the J gene lost 7 bases, with 10 bases spanning the gap. The V gene's germline CDR1 is DFQATT and CDR2 SNEGSKA (reference sequence). This chain's CDR3 is CSASNQVNSPLHF. The CDR3 bases are TGCAGTGCTAGTAATCAGGTGAATTCACCCCTCCACTTT.

Only a few counts were recorded for this clone. The chain employs TRBV2 and TRBJ2-1; unclear D gene. Trimming stripped 7 bases from V and 9 bases from J, with 13 bases between. CDR3 size: 12 residues. CDR1 is SNHLY, CDR2 FYNNEI, per germline. The chain's CDR3 is CASTPPVSEQFF. The DNA for the CDR3 is TGTGCCAGCACCCCCCCCGTCTCTGAGCAGTTCTTC.

The chain is built from TRBV7-3 and TRBJ2-1, with D possibly TRBD1 on 6 matching bases. Trimming pared 5 bases from V and 8 bases from J, leaving 10 bases between. Per the germline V gene, CDR1 is SGHTA and CDR2 is FQGTGA. The CDR3 runs 12 residues. The CDR3 DNA reads TGTGCCAGCAGCCAACAGGGCCATGAGCAGTTCTTC. Protein: CASSQQGHEQFF.

The chain is built from TRBV5-1 and TRBJ1-1; D is possibly TRBD1 (6 bases). V was shortened by 4 bases and J by 11 bases, with 12 bases between the two germline ends. CDR3 size: 11 residues. Germline V gives CDR1 SGHRS, CDR2 YFSETQ. CDR3 nucleotide sequence: TGCGCCAGCAGCAACAGGGAAGTGGCTTTCTTT. Translated: CASSNREVAFF.